This T cell receptor (beta chain) was captured in a study of cytomegalovirus exposure and HLA in healthy donors. The germline CDR1 and CDR2 sequences are KGHSH and LQKENI. This CDR3 comprises 15 residues. V was trimmed by 0 bases and J by 6 bases, leaving 12 bases between them. Amplification used 60 Vbeta primers and 13 Jbeta primers. Assay used: immunoSEQ multiplex PCR; TCRdb lists only in-frame clones, some missing. Here the sample spans 120,000 to 150,000 clones, 61% being singletons. The genes are TRBV18 and TRBJ1-5; D might be TRBD1 (5 bases). Sequencing used PBMCs. The clonotype originates from a male donor in good health and CMV-seronegative. CDR3 amino acids: CASSPPGAHSQPQHF. The CDR3 DNA sequence: TGTGCCAGCTCACCACCAGGGGCCCATAGTCAGCCCCAGCATTTT. The full variable domain, in which reference TRBV18 and TRBJ1-5 provide the parts outside the CDR3, is NAGVMQNPRHLVRRRGQEARLRCSPMKGHSHVYWYRQLPEEGLKFMVYLQKENIIDESGMPKERFSAEFPKEGPSILRIQQVVRGDSAAYFCASSPPGAHSQPQHFGDGTRLSIL.